These 24 T cell receptor beta chains came from one sample sequenced in a study of CD8 T cells in Susac syndrome. Roughly 0.5 to 1 ug RNA was reverse transcribed with random hexamers. Via MiXCR, TCRdb re-called the immunoSEQ multiplex PCR reads, giving one row per CDR3 protein. This table holds 150,000 to 200,000 distinct CDR3 sequences, 94% found once. What was sequenced was CD4+ T cells from PBMCs. The source of these receptors is a human donor with Susac syndrome.

V gene TRBV5-6 combines with J gene TRBJ1-2, with a tentative D call TRBD1 (6 bases). V lost 7 bases and J 5 bases, leaving 12 bases between the germline ends. Germline assignment: CDR1 SGHDT and CDR2 YYEEEE. The CDR3 is 12 residues long. The CDR3 reads CASHRVNYGYTF. The CDR3 DNA is TGTGCCAGCCACAGGGTGAATTATGGCTACACCTTC.

CDR3 coding DNA: TGCGCCAGCAGCCCGGGACTAGCTAGGGATGAGCAGTTCTTC. The encoded protein is CASSPGLARDEQFF. The rearrangement links TRBV5-1 to TRBJ2-1; TRBD2 agrees at 9 bases. The germline V gene encodes CDR1 SGHRS and CDR2 YFSETQ. This CDR3 is built from 14 residues. V gave up 4 bases and J gave up 8 bases; unmatched junction bases: 7. Variable domain in full (rest from reference TRBV5-1 and TRBJ2-1): KAGVTQTPRYLIKTRGQQVTLSCSPISGHRSVSWYQQTPGQGLQFLFEYFSETQRNKGNFPGRFSGRQFSNSRSEMNVSTLELGDSALYLCASSPGLARDEQFFGPGTRLTVL.

V usage is TRBV9 and J usage is TRBJ1-6, with TRBD1 identical over 7 bases. The CDR3 contains 16 residues. CDR1 is SGDLS, CDR2 YYNGEE, per germline. Unmatched junction bases numbered 4, after V lost 3 bases and J lost 1 base. Here the CDR3 reads CASSEGGSSYNSPLHF. The CDR3, as DNA: TGTGCCAGCAGCGAAGGGGGCTCTTCCTATAATTCACCCCTCCACTTT.

The chain has TRBV19 and TRBJ1-5; D gene ambiguous. Per the germline V gene, CDR1 is LNHDA and CDR2 is SQIVND (reference sequence). The CDR3 has 13 amino acids. V gave up 5 bases and J gave up 4 bases, with 9 bases separating them. DNA of the CDR3: TGTGCCAGTAGTCCGCGACCTAATCAGCCCCAGCATTTT. It yields the protein CASSPRPNQPQHF.

The chain recombines TRBV5-1 with TRBJ1-3; 8 bases align to TRBD1. V lost 0 bases to trimming and J lost 2 bases; unmatched junction nucleotides: 13. Germline lookup yields CDR1 SGHRS and CDR2 YFSETQ. This CDR3 spans 19 amino acids. CDR3 DNA: TGCGCCAGCAGCTTGGAGCGTCCAGGGGGCGGTTCTCCTGGAAACACCATATATTTT. Its protein product is CASSLERPGGGSPGNTIYF.

The genes are TRBV9 and TRBJ2-5, with D perhaps matching TRBD1 or TRBD2 (5 bases each). The V and J ends lost 2 bases and 3 bases respectively, with 11 bases between them. The CDR3 spans 14 residues. Germline CDR1 and CDR2: SGDLS and YYNGEE. CDR3 sequence: CASSVRDRKETQYF. The CDR3 DNA is TGTGCCAGCAGCGTCCGGGACCGTAAAGAGACCCAGTACTTC. The whole variable domain, remainder taken from reference TRBV9 and TRBJ2-5, is DSGVTQTPKHLITATGQRVTLRCSPRSGDLSVYWYQQSLDQGLQFLIQYYNGEERAKGNILERFSAQQFPDLHSELNLSSLELGDSALYFCASSVRDRKETQYFGPGTRLLVL.

V and J are TRBV5-1 and TRBJ1-2; D unclear. This CDR3 is 14 amino acids long. Trimming shortened V by 0 bases and J by 4 bases, and 10 bases separated the two germline ends. The V gene's germline CDR1 is SGHRS and CDR2 YFSETQ. The CDR3: CASSLDYGVYGYTF. The CDR3 bases are TGCGCCAGCAGCTTGGACTACGGGGTCTATGGCTACACCTTC.

The chain carries TRBV30 and TRBJ2-2, with D possibly TRBD2 on 6 matching bases. The V gene's germline CDR1 is GTSNPN and CDR2 SVGIG (reference sequence). Trimming pared 3 bases from V and 6 bases from J, leaving 11 bases between. The CDR3 has 13 residues. CDR3 in amino acids: CAWSRLGPGELFF. Written as DNA, the CDR3 is TGTGCCTGGAGCAGACTAGGTCCCGGGGAGCTGTTTTTT.

This chain joins TRBV12-3 or TRBV12-4 and TRBJ1-6, with D tentatively TRBD1 (6 bases). The V and J ends lost 5 bases and 7 bases respectively, with 15 bases between them. This CDR3 comprises 15 residues. The CDR3 loop reads CASSPTRGGNSPLHF. As DNA, the CDR3 is TGTGCCAGCAGTCCCACCAGGGGAGGAAATTCACCCCTCCACTTT.

The CDR3 reads CASSSGGVGNQPQHF. The CDR3 DNA reads TGTGCCAGCAGTAGTGGGGGGGTCGGCAATCAGCCCCAGCATTTT. This chain connects TRBV12-3 or TRBV12-4 to TRBJ1-5; possible D gene TRBD1, 5 bases. V was pared by 5 bases and J by 2 bases, with 13 bases between. The CDR3 length is 15 residues.

In its sample, this clonotype was seen a few times. J is TRBJ2-7 and V is TRBV2; the D gene is possibly TRBD1 (5 bases). V was cut by 6 bases and J by 0 bases, with 9 bases left in between. The CDR3 consists of 13 residues. Germline CDR1 and CDR2: SNHLY and FYNNEI. CDR3 nucleotide sequence: TGTGCCAGCAGGGTCGACAGCTCCTACGAGCAGTACTTC. Protein sequence: CASRVDSSYEQYF.

This chain connects TRBV5-1 to TRBJ2-5; D is perhaps TRBD1 or TRBD2 (5 bases each). Germline V gene sequence: CDR1 SGHRS, CDR2 YFSETQ. Trimming stripped 2 bases from V and 3 bases from J, with 11 bases between. The length of the CDR3 is 14 residues. The CDR3 region has the DNA TGCGCCAGCAGCTTCGGGGCTCCAGAAGAGACCCAGTACTTC. As protein: CASSFGAPEETQYF.

The V call is TRBV7-2, the J call TRBJ2-3; D gene ambiguous. The germline V gene encodes CDR1 SGHTA and CDR2 FQGNSA. Trimming took off 5 bases at V and 4 bases at J, with 16 bases between the two ends. The CDR3 extends over 15 amino acids. CDR3 amino acids: CASSPLFWASDTQYF. CDR3 bases: TGTGCCAGCAGCCCGTTATTTTGGGCTTCAGATACGCAGTATTTT. The variable domain in full, completed from reference TRBV7-2 and TRBJ2-3, reads GAGVSQSPSNKVTEKGKDVELRCDPISGHTALYWYRQSLGQGLEFLIYFQGNSAPDKSGLPSDRFSAERTGGSVSTLTIQRTQQEDSAVYLCASSPLFWASDTQYFGPGTRLTVL.

This chain connects TRBV19 to TRBJ1-6; D is perhaps TRBD1 (6 bases). This CDR3 has 13 amino acids. V was clipped by 3 bases and J by 7 bases, with 7 bases between them. Per germline, CDR1 LNHDA and CDR2 SQIVND (reference sequence). The CDR3 loop reads CASSIDRNSPLHF. As DNA, the CDR3 is TGTGCCAGTAGTATTGACAGGAATTCACCCCTCCACTTT.

The chain carries TRBV20-1 and TRBJ2-5; D may be TRBD2 (6 bases). Trimming removed 3 bases from V and 3 bases from J, with 14 bases in between. This CDR3 has 14 amino acids. Germline V gives CDR1 DFQATT, CDR2 SNEGSKA (reference sequence). This CDR3 reads CSARGNRGKETQYF. The CDR3 nucleotides are TGCAGTGCTAGGGGGAATCGGGGGAAAGAGACCCAGTACTTC.

The V call is TRBV29-1, the J call TRBJ1-1; no clear D gene. V lost 7 bases, J lost 5 bases, and 14 bases lay in between. The CDR3 sequence is 12 residues long. Per the germline V gene, CDR1 is SQVTM and CDR2 is ANQGSEA. CDR3 residues: CSAWTGETEAFF. The CDR3 DNA sequence: TGCAGCGCCTGGACCGGGGAGACTGAAGCTTTCTTT. The whole variable domain, filled in from reference TRBV29-1 and TRBJ1-1, reads SAVISQKPSRDICQRGTSLTIQCQVDSQVTMMFWYRQQPGQSLTLIATANQGSEATYESGFVIDKFPISRPNLTFSTLTVSNMSPEDSSIYLCSAWTGETEAFFGQGTRLTVV.

This chain connects TRBV5-8 to TRBJ2-3; D ambiguous. In germline, CDR1 is SGHTS, CDR2 YDEGEE. V was cut by 0 bases and J by 0 bases, with 2 bases left in between. The CDR3 runs to 13 residues. CDR3 nucleotides: TGTGCCAGCAGCTTGGACAGCACAGATACGCAGTATTTT. It encodes CASSLDSTDTQYF.

The J gene is TRBJ1-2, the V gene TRBV7-9; 8 nucleotides agree with TRBD1. The germline gives CDR1 SEHNR, CDR2 FQNEAQ (reference sequence). The CDR3 runs 14 residues. J gave up 7 bases and V 2 bases, and 6 bases lay outside the gene matches. The CDR3 DNA reads TGTGCCAGCAGCTTACCCGGACAGGGCGGTGGCTACACCTTC. Translated, it gives CASSLPGQGGGYTF.

The CDR3 DNA is TGTGCCAGCAGCCATCACTTGGGACCGCCCCGAGAGACCCAGTACTTC. Translated, it gives CASSHHLGPPRETQYF. The V and J genes are TRBV6-1 and TRBJ2-5; D could derive from TRBD1 or TRBD2 (5 bases each). Trimming took 6 bases from V and 4 from J, leaving 21 bases between them. The CDR3 is 16 residues long. The germline gives CDR1 MNHNS, CDR2 SASEGT.

This clonotype has a single count. The chain has TRBV15 and TRBJ1-6; D is possibly TRBD1 (5 bases). The CDR3 runs to 16 residues. Germline V gene lookup returns CDR1 LNHNV and CDR2 YYDKDF (reference sequence). Trimming took off 0 bases at V and 5 bases at J, with 11 bases between the two ends. The CDR3 DNA reads TGTGCCACCAGCAGAGATCGGGGGTTCGATAATTCACCCCTCCACTTT. Translating it yields CATSRDRGFDNSPLHF.

This chain connects TRBV5-1 to TRBJ2-5, with unresolved D. Germline CDR1 and CDR2: SGHRS and YFSETQ. This CDR3 spans 14 amino acids. V was pared by 0 bases and J by 2 bases, with 8 bases between. CDR3 loop: CASSLGSTQETQYF. CDR3 bases: TGCGCCAGCAGCTTGGGCAGTACGCAAGAGACCCAGTACTTC.

The chain uses TRBV5-6 and TRBJ2-1; TRBD1 matches 9 bases. This CDR3 spans 14 amino acids. The germline CDR1 and CDR2 sequences are SGHDT and YYEEEE. J was trimmed by 6 bases and V by 5 bases; bases with no gene match: 6. As DNA, the CDR3 is TGTGCCAGCAGTGAGACAGGGGGTATCAATGAGCAGTTCTTC. It encodes CASSETGGINEQFF.

The gene calls are TRBV5-4 and TRBJ2-6; a possible D gene is TRBD2 (5 bases). The germline CDR1 and CDR2 sequences are SGHNT and YYREEE (reference sequence). Deletions cut 1 base from V and 0 bases from J, with 8 bases between. The CDR3 has 16 residues. The CDR3 nucleotides read TGTGCCAGCAGCTTGATGAGCGGCTCTGGGGCCAACGTCCTGACTTTC. Its protein is CASSLMSGSGANVLTF.

CDR3 sequence (DNA): TGTGCCAGCAGTGAGGGGCAGGGGGGGCCGTCGGGGAATCAGCCCCAGCATTTT. Translation: CASSEGQGGPSGNQPQHF. The V and J genes are TRBV2 and TRBJ1-5, with 7 bases fitting TRBD1. Trimming at V came to 3 bases and at J to 4 bases, leaving 15 bases not matched to a gene. Germline CDR1 is SNHLY and CDR2 is FYNNEI. This CDR3 has 18 amino acids.